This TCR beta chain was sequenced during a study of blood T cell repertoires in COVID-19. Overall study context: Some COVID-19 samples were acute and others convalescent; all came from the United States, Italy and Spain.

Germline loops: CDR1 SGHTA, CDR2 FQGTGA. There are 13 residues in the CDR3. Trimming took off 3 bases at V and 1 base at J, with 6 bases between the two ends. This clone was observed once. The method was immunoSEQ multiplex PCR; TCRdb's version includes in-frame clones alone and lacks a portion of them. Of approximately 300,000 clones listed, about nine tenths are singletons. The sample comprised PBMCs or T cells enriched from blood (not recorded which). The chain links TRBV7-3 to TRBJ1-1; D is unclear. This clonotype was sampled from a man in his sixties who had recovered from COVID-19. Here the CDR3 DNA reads TGTGCCAGCAGCTTTCGGAGGAACACTGAAGCTTTCTTT. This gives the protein CASSFRRNTEAFF.